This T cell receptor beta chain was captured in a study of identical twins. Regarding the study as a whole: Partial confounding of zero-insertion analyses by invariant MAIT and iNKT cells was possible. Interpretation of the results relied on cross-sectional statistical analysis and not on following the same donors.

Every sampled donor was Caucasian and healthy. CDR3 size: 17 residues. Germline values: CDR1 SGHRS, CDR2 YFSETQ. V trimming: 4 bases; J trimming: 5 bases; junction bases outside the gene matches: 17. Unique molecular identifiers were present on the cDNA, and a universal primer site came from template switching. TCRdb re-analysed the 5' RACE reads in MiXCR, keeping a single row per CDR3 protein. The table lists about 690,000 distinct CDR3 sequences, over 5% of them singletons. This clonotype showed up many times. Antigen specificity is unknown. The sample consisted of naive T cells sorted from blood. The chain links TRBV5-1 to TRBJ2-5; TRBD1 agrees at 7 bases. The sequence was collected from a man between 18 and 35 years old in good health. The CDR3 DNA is TGCGCCAGCAGCCTTGGACAGGTTGAAGGAGAGGGGGAGACCCAGTACTTC. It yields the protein CASSLGQVEGEGETQYF.